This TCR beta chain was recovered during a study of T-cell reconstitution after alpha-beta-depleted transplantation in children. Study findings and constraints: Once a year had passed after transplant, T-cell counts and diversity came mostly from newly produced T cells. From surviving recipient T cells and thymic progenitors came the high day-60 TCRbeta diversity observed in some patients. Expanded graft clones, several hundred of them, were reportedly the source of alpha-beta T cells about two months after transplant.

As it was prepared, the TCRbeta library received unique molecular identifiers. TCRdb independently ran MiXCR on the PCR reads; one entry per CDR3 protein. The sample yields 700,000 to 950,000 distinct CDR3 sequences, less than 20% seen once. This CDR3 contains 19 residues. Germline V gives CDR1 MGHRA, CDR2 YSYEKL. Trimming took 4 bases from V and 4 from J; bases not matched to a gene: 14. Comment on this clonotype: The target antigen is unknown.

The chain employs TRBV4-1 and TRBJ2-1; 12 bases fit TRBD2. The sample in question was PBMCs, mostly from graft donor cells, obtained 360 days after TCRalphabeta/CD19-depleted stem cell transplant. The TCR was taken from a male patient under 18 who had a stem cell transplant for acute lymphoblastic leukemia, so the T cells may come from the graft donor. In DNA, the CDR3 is TGCGCCAGCAGCCCGACTTGGACTAGCGGGGAGGCGGTGTACAATGAGCAGTTCTTC. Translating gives CASSPTWTSGEAVYNEQFF.